One TCR beta chain is described in this entry. The antigen remains unidentified. V shed 4 bases and J shed 8 bases, with 20 bases lying between them. Germline assignment: CDR1 SGHTA and CDR2 FQGNSA. This CDR3 region has 15 residues. The record originates from a study of OX40 agonist ivuxolimab in advanced cancers. Background on the study: Patients took ivuxolimab, an agonistic anti-OX40 (CD134) antibody. General study results and limits: The study did not work out the antigen specificity of the expanded peripheral T cells.

Clones were sequenced by immunoSEQ multiplex PCR, and TCRdb holds only the in-frame ones, with some missing. The sample includes tens of thousands of clones, about 85% of them seen just once. This sequence originates from an adult with an advanced solid tumor such as melanoma, head and neck, liver or kidney cancer. The chain joins TRBV7-2 to TRBJ1-1; D is possibly TRBD1 (5 bases). This specimen consisted of CD4+ or CD8+ T cells sorted from blood, obtained in a trial of the OX40 agonist ivuxolimab. The CDR3 loop is CASSSAGSWGLEAFF. For the CDR3, the DNA is TGTGCCAGCAGCTCGGCAGGGTCTTGGGGCCTAGAAGCTTTCTTT.